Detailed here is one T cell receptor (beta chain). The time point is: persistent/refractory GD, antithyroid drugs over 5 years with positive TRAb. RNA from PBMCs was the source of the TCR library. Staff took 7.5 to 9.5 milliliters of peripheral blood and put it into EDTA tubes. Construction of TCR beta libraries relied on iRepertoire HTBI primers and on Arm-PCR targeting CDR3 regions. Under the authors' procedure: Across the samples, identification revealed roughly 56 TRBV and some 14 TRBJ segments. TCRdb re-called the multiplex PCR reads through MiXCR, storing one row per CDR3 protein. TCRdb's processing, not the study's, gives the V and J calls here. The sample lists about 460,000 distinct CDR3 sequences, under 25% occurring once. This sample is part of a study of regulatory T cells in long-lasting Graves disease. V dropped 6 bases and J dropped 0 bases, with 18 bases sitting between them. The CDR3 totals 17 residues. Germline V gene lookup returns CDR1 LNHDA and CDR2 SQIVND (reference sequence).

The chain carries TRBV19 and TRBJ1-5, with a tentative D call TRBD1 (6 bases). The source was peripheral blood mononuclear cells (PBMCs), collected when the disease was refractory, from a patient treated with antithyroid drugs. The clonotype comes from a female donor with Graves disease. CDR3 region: CASRRQATDYSNQPQHF. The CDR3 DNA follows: TGTGCCAGTAGGCGACAGGCCACCGATTATAGCAATCAGCCCCAGCATTTT. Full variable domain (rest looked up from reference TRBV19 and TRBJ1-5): DGGITQSPKYLFRKEGQNVTLSCEQNLNHDAMYWYRQDPGQGLRLIYYSQIVNDFQKGDIAEGYSVSREKKESFPLTVTSAQKNPTAFYLCASRRQATDYSNQPQHFGDGTRLSIL.